The clone carrying this T cell receptor (beta chain) was detected only a few times. This record comes from a study of T cells in Graves' hyperthyroidism and ophthalmopathy. In the ophthalmopathy cohort, Clinical Activity Score was at least 3, NOSPECS grade at least 4, and duration under 3 months. Investigators excluded patients with uncontrolled infection, other autoimmune disease, pregnancy or lactation. Diagnostic decisions used clinical symptoms, serum thyroxine and TRAb, thyroid ultrasound and orbital computed tomography. Out of approximately 10 ml of fresh peripheral blood came the PBMCs. The CDR3 has 16 amino acids. Trimming removed 2 bases at V and 3 bases at J, with 16 bases between. CDR1 is LGHNA and CDR2 is YNFKEQ in the germline V gene. There were TCR beta CDR3 regions amplified from RNA transcripts. An initial round of RT-PCR targeting the TCR CDR3 relied on the HTBI primer set. TCRdb independently ran MiXCR on the multiplex PCR reads; one entry per CDR3 protein. The sample records hundreds of thousands of distinct CDR3 sequences, about 14% being singletons.

The J gene is TRBJ2-5, the V gene TRBV4-2; either TRBD1 or TRBD2 may supply D (5 bases each). This sequence was found in a woman aged 50 to 60 with Graves' ophthalmopathy. Source material: blood. The DNA of the CDR3 is TGTGCCAGCAGCCAAATCCTAGGGCAGGGAGAAGAGACCCAGTACTTC. Residues: CASSQILGQGEETQYF.